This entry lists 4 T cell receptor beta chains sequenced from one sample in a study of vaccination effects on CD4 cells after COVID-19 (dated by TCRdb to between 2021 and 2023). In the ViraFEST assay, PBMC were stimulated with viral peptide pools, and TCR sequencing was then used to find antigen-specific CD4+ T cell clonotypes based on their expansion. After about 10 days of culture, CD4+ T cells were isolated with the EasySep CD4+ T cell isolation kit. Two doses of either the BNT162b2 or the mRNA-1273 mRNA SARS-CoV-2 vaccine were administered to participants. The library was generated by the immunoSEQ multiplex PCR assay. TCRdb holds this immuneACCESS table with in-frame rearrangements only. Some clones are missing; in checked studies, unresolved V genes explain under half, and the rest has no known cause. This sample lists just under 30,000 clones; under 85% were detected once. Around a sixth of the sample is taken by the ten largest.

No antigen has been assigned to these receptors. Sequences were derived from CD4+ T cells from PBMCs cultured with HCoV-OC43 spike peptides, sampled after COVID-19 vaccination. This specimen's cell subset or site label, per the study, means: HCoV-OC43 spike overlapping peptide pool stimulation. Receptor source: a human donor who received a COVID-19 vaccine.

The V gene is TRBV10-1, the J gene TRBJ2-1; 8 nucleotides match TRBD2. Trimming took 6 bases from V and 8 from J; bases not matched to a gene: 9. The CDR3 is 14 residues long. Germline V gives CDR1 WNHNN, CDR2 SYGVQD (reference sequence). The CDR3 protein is CASSPGTRVDEQFF. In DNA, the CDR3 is TGCGCCAGCAGCCCAGGGACTAGAGTTGATGAGCAGTTCTTC.

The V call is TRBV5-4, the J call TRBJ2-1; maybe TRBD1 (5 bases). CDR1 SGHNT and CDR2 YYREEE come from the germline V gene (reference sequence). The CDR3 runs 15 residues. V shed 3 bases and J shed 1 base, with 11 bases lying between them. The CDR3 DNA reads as TGTGCCAGCAGCTGGGGCGGTAATTCCTACAATGAGCAGTTCTTC. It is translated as CASSWGGNSYNEQFF.

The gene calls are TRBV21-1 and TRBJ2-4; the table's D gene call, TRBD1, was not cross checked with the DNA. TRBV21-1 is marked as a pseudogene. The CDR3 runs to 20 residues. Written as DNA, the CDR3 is TGTGCCAGCAGCAAACCCAGGACAGGGTTCATCCAGATAGCCAAAAACATTCAGTACTTC. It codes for CASSKPRTGFIQIAKNIQYF.

CDR3 residues: CASSQMTRDSYNEQFF. In DNA form, the CDR3 reads TGTGCCAGCAGCCAGATGACCCGGGACTCCTACAATGAGCAGTTCTTC. The chain is built from TRBV11-3 and TRBJ2-1; D is perhaps TRBD2 (5 bases). V lost 5 bases, J lost 0 bases, and 14 bases lay in between. Germline CDR1 reads SGHNT; CDR2 reads YENEEA. The CDR3 runs 16 residues.